This is a list of T cell receptor beta chains from one sample in a study of Ad26.COV2.S vaccination and SARS-CoV-2 variants. The protocol was immunoSEQ multiplex PCR, while the TCRdb copy is restricted to in-frame clones and leaves out a portion. The sample lists around 400,000 clones, 83% seen once, with 7.4% in the top ten. The sequencing used peripheral blood, collected in a trial of Ad26.COV2.S vaccine versus placebo. All receptors derive from a person aged 18-65 years who received the Ad26.COV2.S COVID-19 vaccine or a placebo. CDR3s leave out the opening cysteine and the closing phenylalanine or tryptophan. The order of the fields is V gene, clone size, CDR3 length, CDR3 protein. Some rows have no size entry. The others give once, few or many, or a class for an expanded clone.

V gene: TRBV10-2; clone size: NA; CDR3 length: 12; CDR3 protein: ASSRTSPGQPQH
V gene: TRBV12-3/TRBV12-4; clone size: NA; CDR3 length: 10; CDR3 protein: ASSFAPGELF
V gene: TRBV24-1; clone size: NA; CDR3 length: 15; CDR3 protein: ATKERSAGQGLYEQY
V gene: TRBV2; clone size: NA; CDR3 length: 10; CDR3 protein: ASSDRGYGYT
V gene: TRBV7-9; clone size: NA; CDR3 length: 13; CDR3 protein: ASSLGGQPTGELF
V gene: TRBV5-6; clone size: NA; CDR3 length: 12; CDR3 protein: ASSYGRENEKLF
V gene: TRBV11-3; clone size: NA; CDR3 length: 15; CDR3 protein: ASSRHPRQATNEKLF
V gene: TRBV7-2; clone size: NA; CDR3 length: 13; CDR3 protein: ASSFKFSGANVLT
V gene: TRBV29-1; clone size: NA; CDR3 length: 6; CDR3 protein: SVGVYT
V gene: TRBV13; clone size: NA; CDR3 length: 12; CDR3 protein: ASSLQGRNTEAF
V gene: TRBV3-1/TRBV3-2; clone size: once; CDR3 length: 7; CDR3 protein: ASSPRAF
V gene: TRBV7-9; clone size: NA; CDR3 length: 12; CDR3 protein: ASSLSREGTEAF
V gene: TRBV7-9; clone size: NA; CDR3 length: 12; CDR3 protein: ASRALRGAGEQY
V gene: TRBV7-9; clone size: once; CDR3 length: 14; CDR3 protein: ASSLWTGEEYNEQF
V gene: TRBV5-1; clone size: NA; CDR3 length: 10; CDR3 protein: ASSLEGTEAF
V gene: TRBV9; clone size: NA; CDR3 length: 15; CDR3 protein: ASSPRVAIQGDGEAF
V gene: TRBV11-2; clone size: NA; CDR3 length: 16; CDR3 protein: ASSSYHRTAMSGNTIY
V gene: TRBV5-6; clone size: NA; CDR3 length: 10; CDR3 protein: ASSSINQPQH
V gene: TRBV15; clone size: NA; CDR3 length: 14; CDR3 protein: ATSPSFRDRNNEQY
V gene: TRBV6-6; clone size: NA; CDR3 length: 15; CDR3 protein: ASSHRPGTGYQETQY
V gene: TRBV28; clone size: NA; CDR3 length: 14; CDR3 protein: ASSPPLAGAGETQY
V gene: TRBV7-2; clone size: NA; CDR3 length: 12; CDR3 protein: ASSRTDSRNTIY
V gene: TRBV7-3; clone size: NA; CDR3 length: 14; CDR3 protein: ASSSRTSGFGDTQY
V gene: TRBV27; clone size: NA; CDR3 length: 12; CDR3 protein: ASSPLAGQNIQY
V gene: TRBV5-1; clone size: once; CDR3 length: 11; CDR3 protein: ASSWGVTGELF
V gene: TRBV5-1; clone size: NA; CDR3 length: 13; CDR3 protein: ASSLSGTGLDEQY